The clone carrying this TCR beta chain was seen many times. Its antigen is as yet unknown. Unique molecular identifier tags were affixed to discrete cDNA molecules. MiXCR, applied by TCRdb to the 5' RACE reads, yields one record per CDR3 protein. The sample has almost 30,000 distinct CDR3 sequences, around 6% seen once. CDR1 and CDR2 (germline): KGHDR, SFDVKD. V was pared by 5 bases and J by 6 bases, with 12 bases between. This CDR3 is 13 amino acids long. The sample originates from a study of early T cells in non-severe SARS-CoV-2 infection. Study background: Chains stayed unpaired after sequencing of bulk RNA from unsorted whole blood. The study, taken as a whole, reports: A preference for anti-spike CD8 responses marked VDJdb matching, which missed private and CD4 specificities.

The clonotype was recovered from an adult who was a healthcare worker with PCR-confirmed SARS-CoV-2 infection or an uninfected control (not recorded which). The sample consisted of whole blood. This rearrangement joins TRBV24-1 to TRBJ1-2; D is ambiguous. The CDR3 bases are TGTGCCACCAGTGCGTCAACTCACGATGGCTACACCTTC. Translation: CATSASTHDGYTF.